The 22 T cell receptor beta chains given below trace back to one sample, sequenced in a study of T cell responses to AZD1222 COVID-19 vaccine. Here immunoSEQ multiplex PCR was the method, and the copy in TCRdb shows in-frame clones only, minus some. In the table there are about 120,000 clones, roughly nine tenths of which are singletons. The sequencing used peripheral blood, collected on day 0 of AZD1222 vaccination. Every receptor here comes from an adult in good health.

The chain couples TRBV10-3 to TRBJ1-1; 8 bases match TRBD1. CDR1 and CDR2 from the germline V gene are ENHRY and SYGVKD. The CDR3 runs 15 residues. J gave up 1 base and V 6 bases, and 7 bases lay outside the gene matches. CDR3 sequence: CAISSLQGGNTEAFF. The CDR3 bases are TGTGCCATCAGCTCCCTACAGGGGGGGAACACTGAAGCTTTCTTT.

The J gene is TRBJ1-1, the V gene TRBV5-1; the match to TRBD1 covers 9 bases. The ends lost 2 bases at V and 3 bases at J; junction bases unmatched: 5. This CDR3 region has 15 residues. CDR1 and CDR2 from the germline V gene are SGHRS and YFSETQ. Here the CDR3 reads CASSLGTGGDTEAFF. The CDR3 DNA reads as TGCGCCAGCAGCTTAGGAACAGGGGGCGACACTGAAGCTTTCTTT.

The rearrangement links TRBV6-5 to TRBJ2-3, with D perhaps TRBD1 (5 bases). Trimming pared 0 bases from V and 1 base from J, leaving 5 bases between. The CDR3 is 14 residues long. Germline V lookup: CDR1 MNHEY, CDR2 SVGAGI. The CDR3 DNA is TGTGCCAGCAGTTACTCAGGGGGCACAGATACGCAGTATTTT. Protein sequence: CASSYSGGTDTQYF.

This clone showed up just once. The chain employs TRBV19 and TRBJ2-1; tentative D call: TRBD2 (6 bases). The CDR3 length is 13 residues. Trimming cost V 5 bases and J 6 bases, with 11 bases left between them. Germline values: CDR1 LNHDA, CDR2 SQIVND (reference sequence). This CDR3 is CASSARDFNEQFF. The CDR3 DNA reads TGTGCCAGTAGTGCCCGGGACTTCAATGAGCAGTTCTTC.

The rearrangement uses TRBV19 and TRBJ2-1; 8 positions agree with TRBD2. V lost 6 bases, J lost 6 bases, and 7 bases stayed unmatched. The CDR3 is 14 amino acids. Germline V gives CDR1 LNHDA, CDR2 SQIVND (reference sequence). In DNA form, the CDR3 reads TGTGCCAGTAGGGGACTAGGTAGCACCAATGAGCAGTTCTTC. Translated: CASRGLGSTNEQFF.

Points on this clone: The same CDR3 can be traced to other DNA sequences in this sample. The chain has TRBV9 and TRBJ2-1, with D possibly TRBD2 on 5 matching bases. V was shortened by 0 bases and J by 1 base, with 8 bases between the two germline ends. CDR3 length: 15 residues. The germline CDR1 and CDR2 sequences are SGDLS and YYNGEE. The CDR3 spells CASSVDGNSYNEQFF. CDR3 DNA: TGTGCCAGCAGCGTAGACGGGAATTCCTACAATGAGCAGTTCTTC.

V and J are TRBV9 and TRBJ1-1, with 7 nucleotides matching TRBD1. J gave up 3 bases and V 4 bases, and 6 bases lay outside the gene matches. The CDR3 covers 14 residues. The germline CDR1 and CDR2 sequences are SGDLS and YYNGEE. The CDR3: CASSPQGLDTEAFF. DNA of the CDR3: TGTGCCAGCAGCCCACAGGGGTTGGACACTGAAGCTTTCTTT.

The chain combines TRBV19 with TRBJ2-1; D may be TRBD1 (5 bases). Trimming left V 3 bases short and J 4 bases short, with 10 bases between. The CDR3 extends over 14 amino acids. The germline CDR1 and CDR2 sequences are LNHDA and SQIVND (reference sequence). The CDR3 bases are TGTGCCAGTAGTATGGGGCGGAGTTACAATGAGCAGTTCTTC. Its translation: CASSMGRSYNEQFF.

V and J are TRBV5-1 and TRBJ2-5; D is unresolved. Trimming removed 1 base at V and 2 bases at J, with 12 bases between. The germline V gene encodes CDR1 SGHRS and CDR2 YFSETQ. This CDR3 spans 15 amino acids. The CDR3 nucleotides read TGCGCCAGCAGCTTGTCGTCCCAATCACAAGAGACCCAGTACTTC. Amino acids: CASSLSSQSQETQYF.

The chain carries TRBV7-9 and TRBJ2-7, with 9 positions matching TRBD2. The CDR3 totals 15 residues. Germline V lookup: CDR1 SEHNR, CDR2 FQNEAQ (reference sequence). The junction had 8 bases not matched to a gene; V was cut back by 5 bases and J by 3 bases. In DNA, the CDR3 is TGTGCCAGCAGCCCGCGGGAGGGCCAAATCTACGAGCAGTACTTC. It translates to CASSPREGQIYEQYF.

In this sample, this clone turned up once. V usage is TRBV6-1 and J usage is TRBJ1-5; 11 bases line up with TRBD1. The CDR3 totals 16 residues. The J segment lost 6 bases and the V segment lost 2 bases, leaving 6 bases of the junction unmatched. CDR1 is MNHNS and CDR2 is SASEGT in the germline V gene. The CDR3: CASSETWTGGLQPQHF. DNA for the CDR3: TGTGCCAGCAGTGAAACATGGACAGGGGGCCTTCAGCCCCAGCATTTT.

The chain has TRBV11-2 and TRBJ2-3; D possibly uses TRBD1 or TRBD2 (5 bases each). CDR3 size: 18 residues. Trimming cost V 8 bases and J 2 bases, with 26 bases left between them. CDR1 and CDR2 from the germline V gene are SGHAT and FQNNGV. CDR3 loop: CASRWGRGFSRITDTQYF. The CDR3 DNA reads as TGTGCCAGCCGCTGGGGACGGGGCTTCTCCAGAATCACAGATACGCAGTATTTT.

The V call is TRBV10-1, the J call TRBJ2-3, with 9 bases aligning to TRBD1. The germline V gene encodes CDR1 WNHNN and CDR2 SYGVQD (reference sequence). This CDR3 has 16 amino acids. The ends lost 5 bases at V and 1 base at J; junction bases unmatched: 7. As DNA, the CDR3 is TGCGCCAGCAGTTATCACAGGGGGCTTGGCACAGATACGCAGTATTTT. Translation gives CASSYHRGLGTDTQYF.

The rearrangement links TRBV9 to TRBJ2-2; D unresolved. With 0 bases removed from V and 6 bases from J, the gap between germline ends came to 12 bases. Germline CDR1 is SGDLS and CDR2 is YYNGEE. The CDR3 loop spans 15 amino acids. CDR3 loop: CASSVGLAVAGELFF. In DNA form, the CDR3 reads TGTGCCAGCAGCGTAGGGTTGGCGGTCGCCGGGGAGCTGTTTTTT.

V and J are TRBV7-2 and TRBJ2-2, with no clear D. Germline V gene sequence: CDR1 SGHTA, CDR2 FQGNSA. The CDR3 has 14 residues. Trimming stripped 7 bases from V and 3 bases from J, with 12 bases between. The CDR3 reads CASNDQQYTGELFF. As DNA, the CDR3 is TGTGCCAGCAACGACCAACAGTACACCGGGGAGCTGTTTTTT.

The gene calls are TRBV19 and TRBJ2-6; possible D gene TRBD1, 6 bases. The CDR3 covers 15 residues. V lost 7 bases to trimming and J lost 0 bases, with 10 bases between them. The germline CDR1 and CDR2 sequences are LNHDA and SQIVND (reference sequence). The CDR3: CASKSGHSGANVLTF. The CDR3 nucleotides read TGTGCCAGTAAGTCGGGACACTCTGGGGCCAACGTCCTGACTTTC.

This chain connects TRBV5-1 to TRBJ1-5, with D maybe TRBD1 (5 bases). V was pared by 0 bases and J by 7 bases, with 14 bases between. Germline V gene lookup returns CDR1 SGHRS and CDR2 YFSETQ. CDR3 length equals 15 residues. CDR3 region: CASSLDPREGQPQHF. CDR3 sequence (DNA): TGCGCCAGCAGCTTGGATCCCAGGGAGGGACAGCCCCAGCATTTT.

This clone was seen only once. The gene calls are TRBV12-3 or TRBV12-4 and TRBJ1-4, with D hard to call. The CDR3 loop spans 13 amino acids. V lost 4 bases to trimming and J lost 4 bases, with 7 bases between them. CDR3 in amino acids: CASSSQDNEKLFF. The CDR3 bases are TGTGCCAGCAGTTCTCAGGATAATGAAAAACTGTTTTTT.

J is TRBJ1-5 and V is TRBV19; TRBD1 is a possible D gene (6 bases). This CDR3 has 14 residues. The germline CDR1 and CDR2 sequences are LNHDA and SQIVND (reference sequence). V was clipped by 7 bases and J by 3 bases, with 13 bases between them. The CDR3 region is CASNGGQSNQPQHF. The CDR3 DNA sequence: TGTGCCAGTAACGGCGGACAGTCCAATCAGCCCCAGCATTTT.

This clone was detected only once. This rearrangement joins TRBV19 to TRBJ2-6; 7 bases match TRBD1. Germline CDR1 LNHDA, CDR2 SQIVND (reference sequence). Unmatched junction bases numbered 2, after V lost 3 bases and J lost 0 bases. The CDR3 spans 16 residues. The CDR3 region is CASSMGDSSGANVLTF. The CDR3 region has the DNA TGTGCCAGTAGTATGGGGGACAGCTCTGGGGCCAACGTCCTGACTTTC.

Written as DNA, the CDR3 is TGTGCCAGCAGCGTAGTATCGTCCTCCTACGAGCAGTACTTC. Its translation: CASSVVSSSYEQYF. The gene calls are TRBV9 and TRBJ2-7; D is unresolved. V was shortened by 0 bases and J by 0 bases, with 7 bases between the two germline ends. Germline CDR1 SGDLS, CDR2 YYNGEE. The CDR3 is made up of 14 amino acids.

This clone was observed a single time. The rearrangement joins TRBV19 to TRBJ1-3; D gene uncertain. There are 17 residues in the CDR3. V dropped 6 bases and J dropped 0 bases, with 18 bases sitting between them. Germline CDR1 reads LNHDA; CDR2 reads SQIVND (reference sequence). The chain's CDR3 is CASSLLRALGSGNTIYF. CDR3 in DNA: TGTGCCAGTAGCCTCCTTAGGGCCCTCGGCTCTGGAAACACCATATATTTT.